The source of this TCR beta chain is a study of blood T cell repertoires in COVID-19. The overall study: From the United States, Italy and Spain came samples of acute and convalescent COVID-19. T cells, B-cell-depleted T cells, or PBMCs provided the cDNA or gDNA that served as material.

Deletions cut 0 bases from V and 1 base from J, with 6 bases between. Germline CDR1 and CDR2: SGHAT and FQNNGV. The length of the CDR3 is 15 residues. As handled by the study authors: Amplification from reference gene primers served as the basis for estimated nucleated cell counts. TCRdb's copy holds only in-frame clones and misses some; the assay was immunoSEQ multiplex PCR. V and J calls and clone size are those listed in that table; D and trimming were worked out from the DNA. The table lists nearly 70,000 clones, roughly 88% of them singletons, with 5% to 7% in the top ten. The source of this sequence is a woman in her 70s with acute or convalescent COVID-19. The sample comprised peripheral blood. The J gene is TRBJ2-2, the V gene TRBV11-2; a weak D match, TRBD1 (5 bases). The CDR3 DNA sequence: TGTGCCAGCAGCTTAGATCAGGGGAACACCGGGGAGCTGTTTTTT. It yields the protein CASSLDQGNTGELFF.